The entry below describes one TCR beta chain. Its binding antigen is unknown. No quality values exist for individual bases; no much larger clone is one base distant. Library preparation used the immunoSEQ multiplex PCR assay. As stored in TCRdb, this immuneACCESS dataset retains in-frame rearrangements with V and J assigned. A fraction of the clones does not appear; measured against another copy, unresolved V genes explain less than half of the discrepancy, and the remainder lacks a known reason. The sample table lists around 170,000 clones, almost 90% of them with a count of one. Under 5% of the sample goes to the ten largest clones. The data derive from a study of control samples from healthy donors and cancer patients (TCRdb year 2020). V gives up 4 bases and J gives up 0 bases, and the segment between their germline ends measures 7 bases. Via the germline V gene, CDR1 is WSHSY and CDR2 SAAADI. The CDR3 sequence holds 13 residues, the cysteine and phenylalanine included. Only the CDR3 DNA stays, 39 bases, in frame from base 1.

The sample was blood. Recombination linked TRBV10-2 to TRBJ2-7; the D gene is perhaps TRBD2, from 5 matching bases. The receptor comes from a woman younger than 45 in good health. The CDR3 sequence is CASSVGSSYEQYF. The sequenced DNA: TGCGCCAGCAGTGTGGGGAGCTCCTACGAGCAGTACTTC.